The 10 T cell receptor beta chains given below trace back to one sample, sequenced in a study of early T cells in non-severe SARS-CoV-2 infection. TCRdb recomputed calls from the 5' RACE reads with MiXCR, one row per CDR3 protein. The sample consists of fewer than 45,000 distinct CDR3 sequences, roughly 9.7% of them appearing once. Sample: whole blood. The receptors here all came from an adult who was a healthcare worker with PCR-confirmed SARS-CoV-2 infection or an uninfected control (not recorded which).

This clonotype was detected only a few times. The CDR3 reads CASSVLAGGPGEQFF. For the CDR3, the DNA is TGTGCCAGCAGCGTACTAGCGGGGGGGCCCGGTGAGCAGTTCTTC. V and J are TRBV11-2 and TRBJ2-1; 13 bases are a match to TRBD2. CDR1 is SGHAT and CDR2 is FQNNGV in the germline V gene. The CDR3 extends over 15 amino acids. V shed 5 bases, J shed 9 bases, and the junction held 7 bases outside the gene matches.

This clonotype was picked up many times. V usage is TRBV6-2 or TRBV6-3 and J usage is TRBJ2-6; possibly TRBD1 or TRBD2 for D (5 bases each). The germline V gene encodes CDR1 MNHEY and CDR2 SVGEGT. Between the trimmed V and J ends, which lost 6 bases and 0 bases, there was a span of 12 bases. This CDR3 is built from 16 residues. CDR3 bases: TGTGCCAGCAGCCAGGGACGGAGCTCTGGGGCCAACGTCCTGACTTTC. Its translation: CASSQGRSSGANVLTF.

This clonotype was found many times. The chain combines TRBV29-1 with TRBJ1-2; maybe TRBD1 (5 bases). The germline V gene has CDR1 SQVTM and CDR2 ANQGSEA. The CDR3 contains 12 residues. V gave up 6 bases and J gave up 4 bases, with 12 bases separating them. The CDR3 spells CSVGRGSYGYTF. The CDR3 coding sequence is TGCAGCGTGGGGCGGGGATCCTATGGCTACACCTTC.

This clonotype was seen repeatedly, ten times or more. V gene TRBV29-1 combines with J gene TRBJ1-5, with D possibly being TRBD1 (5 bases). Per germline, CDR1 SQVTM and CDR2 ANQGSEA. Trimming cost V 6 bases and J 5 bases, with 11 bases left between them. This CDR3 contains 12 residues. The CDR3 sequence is CSVGDRDQPQHF. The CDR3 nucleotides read TGCAGCGTAGGGGACCGGGATCAGCCCCAGCATTTT.

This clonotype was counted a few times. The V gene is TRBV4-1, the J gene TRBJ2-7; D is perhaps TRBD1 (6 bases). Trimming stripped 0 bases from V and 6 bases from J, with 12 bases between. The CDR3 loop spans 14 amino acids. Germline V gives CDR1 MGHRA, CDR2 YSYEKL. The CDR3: CASSQDGDKGEQYF. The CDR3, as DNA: TGCGCCAGCAGCCAAGATGGGGACAAGGGCGAGCAGTACTTC.

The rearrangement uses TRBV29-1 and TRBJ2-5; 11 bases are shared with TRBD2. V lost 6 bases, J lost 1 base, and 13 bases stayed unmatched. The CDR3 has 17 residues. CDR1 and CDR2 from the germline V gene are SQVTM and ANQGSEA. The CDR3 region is CSVAGLFLAGGQETQYF. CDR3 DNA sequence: TGCAGCGTGGCGGGGCTCTTCCTAGCGGGGGGCCAAGAGACCCAGTACTTC.

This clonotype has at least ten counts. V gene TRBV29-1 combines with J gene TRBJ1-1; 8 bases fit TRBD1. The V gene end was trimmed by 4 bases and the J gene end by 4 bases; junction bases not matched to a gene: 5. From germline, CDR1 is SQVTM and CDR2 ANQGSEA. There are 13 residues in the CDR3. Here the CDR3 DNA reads TGCAGCGTTGCACTCCAGGGGGCCACTGAAGCTTTCTTT. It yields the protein CSVALQGATEAFF.

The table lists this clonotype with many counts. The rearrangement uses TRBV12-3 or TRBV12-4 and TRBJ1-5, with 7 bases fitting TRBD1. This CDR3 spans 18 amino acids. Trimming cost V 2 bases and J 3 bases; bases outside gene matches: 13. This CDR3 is CASSLTTDRESTNQPQHF. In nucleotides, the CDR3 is TGTGCCAGCAGTTTAACCACTGACAGGGAGAGTACCAATCAGCCCCAGCATTTT.

The CDR3: CASSVQTSTGELFF. Written as DNA, the CDR3 is TGTGCCAGCAGCGTCCAGACTTCGACCGGGGAGCTGTTTTTT. V and J are TRBV9 and TRBJ2-2; D is ambiguous. The ends were cut back, 2 bases at V and 5 bases at J, with 10 bases in the middle. The CDR3 is made up of 14 amino acids. Germline assignment: CDR1 SGDLS and CDR2 YYNGEE.

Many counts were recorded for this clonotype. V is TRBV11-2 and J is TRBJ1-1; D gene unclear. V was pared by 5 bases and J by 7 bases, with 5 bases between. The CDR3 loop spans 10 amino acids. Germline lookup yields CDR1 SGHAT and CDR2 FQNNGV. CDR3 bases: TGTGCCAGCAGCGAAGGTGAAGCTTTCTTT. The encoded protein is CASSEGEAFF.